Below, 9 T cell receptor beta chains from the same sample are listed, as sequenced in a study of T cell responses to AZD1222 COVID-19 vaccine. The table came from immunoSEQ multiplex PCR; TCRdb's copy has only in-frame clones and leaves some out. The sample includes fewer than 120,000 clones, around 89% of them seen just once. The sequences come from peripheral blood, collected on day 0 of AZD1222 vaccination. The receptor set was obtained from an adult in good health.

This clone was detected a few times. This chain links TRBV27 with TRBJ2-7, with TRBD1 as a possible D gene (6 bases). CDR3 length equals 13 residues. Trimming cost V 2 bases and J 5 bases, with 10 bases left between them. Germline V lookup: CDR1 MNHEY, CDR2 SMNVEV (reference sequence). CDR3 nucleotide sequence: TGTGCCAGCAGTTTAACCAGGGGTAACGAGCAGTACTTC. Translated: CASSLTRGNEQYF.

This rearrangement joins TRBV5-4 to TRBJ2-7; 7 bases align to TRBD1. The CDR3 contains 15 residues. The V gene's germline CDR1 is SGHNT and CDR2 YYREEE (reference sequence). The junction had 9 bases not matched to a gene; V was cut back by 4 bases and J by 2 bases. The CDR3 protein is CASSGGTVSPYEQYF. CDR3 coding DNA: TGTGCCAGCAGCGGTGGGACAGTCTCACCCTACGAGCAGTACTTC.

This sequence joins TRBV2 and TRBJ2-7; possible D gene TRBD2, 6 bases. V lost 3 bases to trimming and J lost 4 bases, with 10 bases between them. This CDR3 comprises 13 residues. Germline loops: CDR1 SNHLY, CDR2 FYNNEI. This chain's CDR3 is CASSDLEGYEQYF. CDR3 DNA: TGTGCCAGCAGTGACTTGGAGGGGTACGAGCAGTACTTC.

This chain connects TRBV14 to TRBJ2-7; 9 bases agree with TRBD2. Germline values: CDR1 SGHDN, CDR2 FVKESK. There are 15 residues in the CDR3. Trimming took 5 bases from V and 2 from J; bases not matched to a gene: 7. The CDR3 nucleotides read TGTGCCAGCAGCGCCCTGACTAGCGGCGCCTACGAGCAGTACTTC. It translates to CASSALTSGAYEQYF.

This clone has just one count. This chain joins TRBV6-1 and TRBJ1-2; 12 nucleotides agree with TRBD1. V dropped 0 bases and J dropped 8; count of bases not matched to a gene: 10. The CDR3 consists of 17 residues. Per germline, CDR1 MNHNS and CDR2 SASEGT. CDR3 in DNA: TGTGCCAGCAGTGAAGCGCTTGGGGACAGGGGGCGCGAAGGCTACACCTTC. Translating gives CASSEALGDRGREGYTF.

CDR3 amino acids: CASSPRRGTLNTEAFF. The CDR3 DNA reads as TGTGCCAGCAGCCCCCGGCGGGGGACCCTGAACACTGAAGCTTTCTTT. This chain links TRBV9 with TRBJ1-1; maybe TRBD1 (5 bases). Looked up from germline, CDR1 is SGDLS and CDR2 is YYNGEE. V was pared by 4 bases and J by 0 bases, with 16 bases between. The CDR3 totals 16 residues.

The chain links TRBV12-3 or TRBV12-4 to TRBJ1-2; a weak D match, TRBD1 (5 bases). The CDR3 is made up of 12 amino acids. Deletions cut 1 base from V and 8 bases from J, with 8 bases between. CDR3 in amino acids: CASSLGRDGYTF. The CDR3 DNA is TGTGCCAGCAGTTTAGGTAGGGACGGCTACACCTTC.

The chain couples TRBV25-1 to TRBJ1-6, with 8 positions matching TRBD1. J lost 9 bases, V lost 6 bases, and 4 bases had no gene match. The CDR3 runs 13 residues. Germline values: CDR1 MGHDK, CDR2 SYGVNS. CDR3 sequence reads: CASRGQGSSPLHF. The CDR3 DNA reads as TGTGCCAGCAGAGGACAGGGAAGTTCACCCCTCCACTTT.

This chain connects TRBV24-1 to TRBJ2-7; TRBD1 is a possible D gene (5 bases). V gave up 5 bases and J gave up 1 base, with 8 bases separating them. The CDR3 spans 13 residues. The germline CDR1 and CDR2 sequences are KGHDR and SFDVKD. DNA of the CDR3: TGTGCCACCAGTGTCGACAGTTCCTACGAGCAGTACTTC. Amino acid sequence: CATSVDSSYEQYF.